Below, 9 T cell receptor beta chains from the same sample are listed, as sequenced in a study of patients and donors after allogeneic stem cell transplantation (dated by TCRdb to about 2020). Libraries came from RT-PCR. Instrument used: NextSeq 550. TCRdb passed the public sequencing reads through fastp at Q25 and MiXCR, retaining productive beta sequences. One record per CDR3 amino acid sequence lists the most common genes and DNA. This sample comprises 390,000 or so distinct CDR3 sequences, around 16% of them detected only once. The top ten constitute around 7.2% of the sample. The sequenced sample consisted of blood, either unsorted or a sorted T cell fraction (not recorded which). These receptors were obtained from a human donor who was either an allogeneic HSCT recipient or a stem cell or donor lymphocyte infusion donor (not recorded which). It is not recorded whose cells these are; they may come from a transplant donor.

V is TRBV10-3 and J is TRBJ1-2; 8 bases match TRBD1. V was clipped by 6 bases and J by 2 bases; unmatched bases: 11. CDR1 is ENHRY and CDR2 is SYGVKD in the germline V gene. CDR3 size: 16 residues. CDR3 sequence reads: CAISPRDRGENYGYTF. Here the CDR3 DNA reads TGTGCCATCAGCCCCCGCGACAGGGGAGAGAACTATGGCTACACCTTC.

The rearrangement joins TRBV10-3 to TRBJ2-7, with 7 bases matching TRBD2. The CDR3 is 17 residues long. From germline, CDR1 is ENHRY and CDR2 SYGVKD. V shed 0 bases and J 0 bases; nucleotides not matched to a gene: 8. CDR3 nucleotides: TGTGCCATCAGTGAGTCCTTTTGGCGGGGGTACTCCTACGAGCAGTACTTC. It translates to CAISESFWRGYSYEQYF.

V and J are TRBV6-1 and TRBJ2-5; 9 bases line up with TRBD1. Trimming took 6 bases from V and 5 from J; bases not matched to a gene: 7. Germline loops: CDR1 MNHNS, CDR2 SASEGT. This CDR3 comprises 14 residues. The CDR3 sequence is CASREQGAGETQYF. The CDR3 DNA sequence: TGTGCCAGCAGAGAACAGGGGGCTGGCGAGACCCAGTACTTC.

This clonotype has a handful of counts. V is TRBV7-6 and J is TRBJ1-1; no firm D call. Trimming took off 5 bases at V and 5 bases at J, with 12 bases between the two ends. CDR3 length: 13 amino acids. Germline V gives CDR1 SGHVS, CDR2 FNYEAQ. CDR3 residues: CASSPRAWTEAFF. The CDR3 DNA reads TGTGCCAGCAGCCCGAGAGCTTGGACTGAAGCTTTCTTT. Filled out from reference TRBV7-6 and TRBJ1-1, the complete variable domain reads GAGVSQSPRYKVTKRGQDVALRCDPISGHVSLYWYRQALGQGPEFLTYFNYEAQQDKSGLPNDRFSAERPEGSISTLTIQRTEQRDSAMYRCASSPRAWTEAFFGQGTRLTVV.

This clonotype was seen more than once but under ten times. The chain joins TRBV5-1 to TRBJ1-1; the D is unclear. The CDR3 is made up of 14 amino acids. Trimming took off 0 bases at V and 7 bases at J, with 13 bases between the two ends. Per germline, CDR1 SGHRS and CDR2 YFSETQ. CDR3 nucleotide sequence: TGCGCCAGCAGCTTGGCCCCGGGGTCGCTTGAAGCTTTCTTT. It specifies CASSLAPGSLEAFF. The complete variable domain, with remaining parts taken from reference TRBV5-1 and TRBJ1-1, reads KAGVTQTPRYLIKTRGQQVTLSCSPISGHRSVSWYQQTPGQGLQFLFEYFSETQRNKGNFPGRFSGRQFSNSRSEMNVSTLELGDSALYLCASSLAPGSLEAFFGQGTRLTVV.

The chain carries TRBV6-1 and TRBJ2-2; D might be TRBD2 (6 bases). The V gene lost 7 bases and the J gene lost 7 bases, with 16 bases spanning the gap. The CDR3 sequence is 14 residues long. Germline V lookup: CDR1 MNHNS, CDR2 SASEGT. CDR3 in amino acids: CASNRGRTGGELFF. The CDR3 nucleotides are TGTGCCAGCAATAGAGGGAGGACGGGCGGGGAGCTGTTTTTT.

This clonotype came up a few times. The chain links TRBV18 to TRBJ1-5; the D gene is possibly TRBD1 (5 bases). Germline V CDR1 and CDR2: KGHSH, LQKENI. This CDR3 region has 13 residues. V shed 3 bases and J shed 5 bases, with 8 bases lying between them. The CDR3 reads CASSPTGDQPQHF. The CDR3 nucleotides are TGTGCCAGCTCACCGACGGGGGATCAGCCCCAGCATTTT.

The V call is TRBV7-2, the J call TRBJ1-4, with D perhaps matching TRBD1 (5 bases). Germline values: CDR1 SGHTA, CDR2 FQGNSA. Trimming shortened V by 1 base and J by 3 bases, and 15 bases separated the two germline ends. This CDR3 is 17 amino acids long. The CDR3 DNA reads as TGTGCCAGCAGCTTAGGAAGGACAATAGGAGCTAATGAAAAACTGTTTTTT. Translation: CASSLGRTIGANEKLFF.

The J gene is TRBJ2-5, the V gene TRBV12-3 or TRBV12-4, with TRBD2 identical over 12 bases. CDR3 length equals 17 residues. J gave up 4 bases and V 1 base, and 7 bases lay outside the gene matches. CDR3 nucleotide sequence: TGTGCCAGCAGTTTAGGACTAGCGGGGGCCGGGGGAGAGACCCAGTACTTC. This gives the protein CASSLGLAGAGGETQYF.